The next 22 T cell receptor beta chains were all read from a single sample in a study of T-cell memory formation after mild COVID-19. Using its own MiXCR run on the 5' RACE reads, TCRdb lists one record per CDR3 protein. The sample lists approximately 180,000 distinct CDR3 sequences, around 15% occurring once. Sequenced sample: PBMCs or a T cell subset sorted from them (not recorded which). Source of these receptors: an adult woman who had mild COVID-19 (a few samples of this study predate the infection). Cell type and time point are not known.

This clonotype has just a few counts. The genes are TRBV2 and TRBJ1-1, with D possibly TRBD1 on 5 matching bases. With 6 bases removed from V and 0 bases from J, the gap between germline ends came to 8 bases. This CDR3 comprises 13 residues. Germline V gives CDR1 SNHLY, CDR2 FYNNEI. The DNA for the CDR3 is TGTGCCAGCAGGGGGCCCATGAACACTGAAGCTTTCTTT. Protein sequence: CASRGPMNTEAFF.

The gene calls are TRBV5-1 and TRBJ1-1; TRBD1 is a possible D gene (6 bases). Trimming shortened V by 1 base and J by 6 bases, and 16 bases separated the two germline ends. The CDR3 is made up of 15 amino acids. Per germline, CDR1 SGHRS and CDR2 YFSETQ. The CDR3 loop reads CASSLYGGSGAEAFF. The CDR3 nucleotides are TGCGCCAGCAGCTTGTATGGGGGCAGTGGGGCTGAAGCTTTCTTT.

CDR3 region: CASSSEYYGYTF. CDR3 nucleotides: TGTGCCAGCAGTTCCGAGTACTATGGCTACACCTTC. The chain combines TRBV12-3 or TRBV12-4 with TRBJ1-2, with unresolved D. The CDR3 totals 12 residues. Trimming removed 4 bases from V and 3 bases from J, with 6 bases in between.

This clonotype has a handful of counts. The CDR3, as DNA: TGCGCCAGCAGCGTGGGCCCTGAGAGCAATCAGCCCCAGCATTTT. Translating gives CASSVGPESNQPQHF. The rearrangement uses TRBV5-1 and TRBJ1-5, with D unclear. The CDR3 is 15 amino acids. Germline CDR1 is SGHRS and CDR2 is YFSETQ. V lost 4 bases and J 1 base, leaving 12 bases between the germline ends.

This clonotype was seen a few times. The chain is built from TRBV7-3 and TRBJ2-3; 12 nucleotides line up with TRBD2. The germline CDR1 and CDR2 sequences are SGHTA and FQGTGA. The CDR3 length is 16 residues. J lost 0 bases, V lost 3 bases, and 1 base had no gene match. CDR3 DNA: TGTGCCAGCAGCTTTGGACTAGCGGGGAGCACAGATACGCAGTATTTT. Protein sequence: CASSFGLAGSTDTQYF.

Only a few counts were recorded for this clonotype. This chain's CDR3 is CASSPGGPLTDTQYF. The CDR3 coding sequence is TGTGCCAGCAGCCCGGGGGGGCCCCTCACAGATACGCAGTATTTT. The rearrangement links TRBV7-2 to TRBJ2-3; 8 nucleotides agree with TRBD2. CDR1 is SGHTA, CDR2 FQGNSA, per germline. The V segment lost 5 bases and the J segment 2 bases; nucleotides outside the gene matches: 6. The CDR3 has 15 amino acids.

Turning to this clonotype: A read error may be the cause here, since a much bigger clone is one base away. The chain couples TRBV5-1 to TRBJ2-7; D is possibly TRBD2 (6 bases). Germline V CDR1 and CDR2: SGHRS, YFSETQ. The CDR3 runs to 14 residues. CDR3 coding DNA: TGCGCCAGCAGCTTGGGGGGACTGAGCTACCAGCAGTACTTC. It yields the protein CASSLGGLSYQQYF.

V is TRBV6-2 or TRBV6-3 and J is TRBJ1-5; D remains ambiguous. This CDR3 has 14 residues. The germline CDR1 and CDR2 sequences are MNHEY and SVGEGT. V lost 2 bases and J 0 bases, leaving 5 bases between the germline ends. The DNA for the CDR3 is TGTGCCAGCAGTTACGGTTATAGCAATCAGCCCCAGCATTTT. It specifies CASSYGYSNQPQHF.

This chain uses TRBV12-3 or TRBV12-4 with TRBJ2-7; weak D call: TRBD1 (5 bases). The V end lost 6 bases, the J end lost 2 bases, and 8 bases lay between the germline ends. CDR3 length: 12 amino acids. CDR3 in amino acids: CASRAQAYEQYF. CDR3 DNA: TGTGCCAGCAGAGCACAGGCCTACGAGCAGTACTTC.

This clonotype was picked up a small number of times. The rearrangement joins TRBV25-1 to TRBJ2-7; D gene unclear. The CDR3 loop spans 14 amino acids. Trimming removed 3 bases at V and 2 bases at J, with 11 bases between. The germline CDR1 and CDR2 sequences are MGHDK and SYGVNS. CDR3 residues: CASSDLRNPYEQYF. The CDR3 DNA reads TGTGCCAGCAGTGATTTGCGGAATCCCTACGAGCAGTACTTC.

This rearrangement joins TRBV28 to TRBJ2-5, with D tentatively TRBD1 (6 bases). CDR1 and CDR2 (germline): MDHEN, SYDVKM. V gave up 6 bases and J gave up 4 bases, with 9 bases separating them. This CDR3 has 12 amino acids. CDR3 loop: CASRQGRETQYF. DNA of the CDR3: TGTGCCAGCAGGCAGGGGAGAGAGACCCAGTACTTC. Drawing the rest from reference TRBV28 and TRBJ2-5, the complete variable domain is DVKVTQSSRYLVKRTGEKVFLECVQDMDHENMFWYRQDPGLGLRLIYFSYDVKMKEKGDIPEGYSVSREKKERFSLILESASTNQTSMYLCASRQGRETQYFGPGTRLLVL.

In this sample, this clonotype turned up a few times. This chain links TRBV29-1 with TRBJ1-1; D perhaps matches TRBD1 (5 bases). The V end was cut by 3 bases, the J end by 4 bases, with 9 bases between. The CDR3 is made up of 12 amino acids. Germline V gives CDR1 SQVTM, CDR2 ANQGSEA. The CDR3 nucleotides read TGCAGCGTTGAGGCAGGGCCCACTGAAGCTTTCTTT. As protein: CSVEAGPTEAFF. The full variable domain, in which reference TRBV29-1 and TRBJ1-1 provide the parts outside the CDR3, is SAVISQKPSRDICQRGTSLTIQCQVDSQVTMMFWYRQQPGQSLTLIATANQGSEATYESGFVIDKFPISRPNLTFSTLTVSNMSPEDSSIYLCSVEAGPTEAFFGQGTRLTVV.

This clonotype occurred a few times. The chain joins TRBV7-9 to TRBJ2-3; a possible D gene is TRBD2 (5 bases). Germline lookup yields CDR1 SEHNR and CDR2 FQNEAQ (reference sequence). The CDR3 extends over 14 amino acids. CDR3 residues: CTIGPGFGTDTQYF. The CDR3 bases are TGTACCATCGGTCCGGGGTTCGGCACAGATACGCAGTATTTT.

This clonotype occurred a few times. The J gene is TRBJ1-1, the V gene TRBV5-1; D is uncertain. CDR3 size: 14 residues. Trimming removed 2 bases from V and 3 bases from J, with 11 bases in between. Germline CDR1 is SGHRS and CDR2 is YFSETQ. The CDR3 is CASSFGEGHTEAFF. The CDR3 coding sequence is TGCGCCAGCAGCTTTGGTGAAGGGCACACTGAAGCTTTCTTT.

The chain carries TRBV5-1 and TRBJ1-3, with D hard to call. Between the trimmed V and J ends, which lost 0 bases and 0 bases, there was a span of 16 bases. The CDR3 contains 18 residues. The germline gives CDR1 SGHRS, CDR2 YFSETQ. As DNA, the CDR3 is TGCGCCAGCAGCTTGGCGGCGGCCGGCACCAGCTCTGGAAACACCATATATTTT. The encoded protein is CASSLAAAGTSSGNTIYF.

The chain employs TRBV7-2 and TRBJ1-5; the D gene is possibly TRBD1 (5 bases). The CDR3 is made up of 12 amino acids. CDR1 is SGHTA and CDR2 is FQGNSA in the germline V gene. Trimming cost V 5 bases and J 6 bases, with 8 bases left between them. The CDR3 reads CASSEGAQPQHF. In DNA, the CDR3 is TGTGCCAGCAGCGAAGGGGCTCAGCCCCAGCATTTT.

This clonotype is labeled medium-sized. This chain links TRBV12-3 or TRBV12-4 with TRBJ2-2; no clear D. V was pared by 3 bases and J by 6 bases, with 5 bases between. This CDR3 has 12 residues. This CDR3 reads CASSFGSGELFF. In DNA, the CDR3 is TGTGCCAGCAGTTTCGGTTCCGGGGAGCTGTTTTTT.

This clonotype turned up a few times. The rearrangement joins TRBV20-1 to TRBJ2-3, with a tentative D call TRBD2 (6 bases). The germline CDR1 and CDR2 sequences are DFQATT and SNEGSKA (reference sequence). V lost 0 bases to trimming and J lost 3 bases, with 10 bases between them. The CDR3 loop spans 14 amino acids. Written as DNA, the CDR3 is TGCAGTGCTAGAGATGATGGGAGGACAGATACGCAGTATTTT. Translation gives CSARDDGRTDTQYF.

The chain carries TRBV12-3 or TRBV12-4 and TRBJ2-7; D is ambiguous. The CDR3 runs to 12 residues. The V end was cut by 8 bases, the J end by 3 bases, with 11 bases between. The CDR3 loop reads CASGITDYEQYF. The CDR3, as DNA: TGTGCCAGCGGTATAACAGACTACGAGCAGTACTTC.

The chain carries TRBV20-1 and TRBJ1-5, with 7 bases lining up with TRBD1. Germline values: CDR1 DFQATT, CDR2 SNEGSKA (reference sequence). CDR3 size: 13 residues. The V segment lost 4 bases and the J segment 7 bases; nucleotides outside the gene matches: 7. CDR3 sequence: CSATGQVGQPQHF. In DNA, the CDR3 is TGCAGTGCTACAGGACAGGTCGGCCAGCCCCAGCATTTT.

This clonotype has more than one count but fewer than ten. The V gene is TRBV6-4, the J gene TRBJ1-6; 8 positions agree with TRBD1. Per the germline V gene, CDR1 is MRHNA and CDR2 is SNTAGT. This CDR3 contains 14 residues. The junction had 1 base not matched to a gene; V was cut back by 2 bases and J by 7 bases. DNA of the CDR3: TGTGCCAGCAGTGACCAGGGGGCGAATTCACCCCTCCACTTT. Residues: CASSDQGANSPLHF.

This clonotype was picked up a small number of times. The chain uses TRBV5-1 and TRBJ2-1; TRBD2 matches 7 bases. From germline, CDR1 is SGHRS and CDR2 YFSETQ. CDR3 length equals 16 residues. After removal of 2 bases from V and 3 bases from J, the junction contained 8 bases not matched to a gene. The DNA of the CDR3 is TGCGCCAGCAGCTTTACCGGCGGGGGATACTACAATGAGCAGTTCTTC. Protein: CASSFTGGGYYNEQFF.